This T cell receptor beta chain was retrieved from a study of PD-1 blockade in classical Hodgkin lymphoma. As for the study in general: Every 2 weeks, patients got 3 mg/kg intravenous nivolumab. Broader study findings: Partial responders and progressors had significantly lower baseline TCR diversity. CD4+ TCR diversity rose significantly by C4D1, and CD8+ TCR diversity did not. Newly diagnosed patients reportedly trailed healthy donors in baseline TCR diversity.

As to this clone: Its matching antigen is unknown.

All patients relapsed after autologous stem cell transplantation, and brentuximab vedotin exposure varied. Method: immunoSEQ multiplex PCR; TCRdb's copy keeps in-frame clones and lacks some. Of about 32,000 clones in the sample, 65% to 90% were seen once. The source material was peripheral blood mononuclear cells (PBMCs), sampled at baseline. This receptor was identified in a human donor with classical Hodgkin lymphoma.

The CDR3 reads CASSISRTGGNEQFF. DNA of the CDR3: TGTGCCAGTAGTATCAGTCGGACAGGCGGGAATGAGCAGTTCTTC. The chain joins TRBV19 to TRBJ2-1; 7 nucleotides line up with TRBD1. This CDR3 has 15 amino acids. The germline gives CDR1 LNHDA, CDR2 SQIVND (reference sequence). Trimming at V came to 3 bases and at J to 7 bases, leaving 9 bases not matched to a gene.